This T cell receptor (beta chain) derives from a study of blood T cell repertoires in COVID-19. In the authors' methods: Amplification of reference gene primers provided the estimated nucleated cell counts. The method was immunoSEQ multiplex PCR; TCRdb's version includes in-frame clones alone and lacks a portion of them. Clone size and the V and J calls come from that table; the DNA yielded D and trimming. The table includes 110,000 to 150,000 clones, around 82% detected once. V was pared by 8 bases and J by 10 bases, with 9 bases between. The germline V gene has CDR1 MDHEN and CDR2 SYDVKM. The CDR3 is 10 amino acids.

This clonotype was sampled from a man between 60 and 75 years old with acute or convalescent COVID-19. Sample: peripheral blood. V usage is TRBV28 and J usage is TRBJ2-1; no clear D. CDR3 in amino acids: CASALGEQFF. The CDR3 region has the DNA TGTGCCAGCGCCCTAGGAGAGCAGTTCTTC.